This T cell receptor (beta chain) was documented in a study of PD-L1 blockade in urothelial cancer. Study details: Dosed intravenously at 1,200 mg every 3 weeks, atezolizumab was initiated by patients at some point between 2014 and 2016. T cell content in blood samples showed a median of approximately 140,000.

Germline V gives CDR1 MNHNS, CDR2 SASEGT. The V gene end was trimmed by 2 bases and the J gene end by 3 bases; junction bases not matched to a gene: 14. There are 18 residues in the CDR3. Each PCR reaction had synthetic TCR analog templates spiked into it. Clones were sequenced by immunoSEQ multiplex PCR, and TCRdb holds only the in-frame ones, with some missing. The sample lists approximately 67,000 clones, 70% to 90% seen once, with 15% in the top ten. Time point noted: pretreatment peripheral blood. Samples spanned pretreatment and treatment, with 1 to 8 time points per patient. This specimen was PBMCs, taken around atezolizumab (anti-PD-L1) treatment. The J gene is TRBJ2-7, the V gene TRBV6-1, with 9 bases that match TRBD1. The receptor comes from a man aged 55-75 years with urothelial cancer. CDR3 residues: CASSERTGGTGRNYEQYF. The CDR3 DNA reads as TGTGCCAGCAGTGAAAGAACAGGCGGGACAGGGAGGAACTACGAGCAGTACTTC.